This T cell receptor (beta chain) is drawn from a study of early T cells in non-severe SARS-CoV-2 infection. Study information: Bulk RNA from unsorted whole blood was sequenced; chains were unpaired. Findings of the study overall: Anti-spike CD8 responses were favored in VDJdb matching, and private and CD4 specificities were missed.

This clonotype was counted a few times. Its antigen remains unidentified. Individual cDNA molecules were tagged with unique molecular identifiers. Each CDR3 protein is one row after TCRdb ran MiXCR on the 5' RACE reads. This table has about 85,000 distinct CDR3 sequences, roughly 14% appearing once. V lost 5 bases and J lost 9; bases outside the gene matches: 1. The CDR3 consists of 12 residues. This clonotype was sampled from an adult who was a healthcare worker with PCR-confirmed SARS-CoV-2 infection or an uninfected control (not recorded which). The chain joins TRBV12-3 or TRBV12-4 to TRBJ2-1; TRBD2 agrees at 10 bases. Source material: whole blood. CDR3 residues: CASSGTSVEQFF. DNA for the CDR3: TGTGCCAGCAGTGGGACTAGCGTTGAGCAGTTCTTC.